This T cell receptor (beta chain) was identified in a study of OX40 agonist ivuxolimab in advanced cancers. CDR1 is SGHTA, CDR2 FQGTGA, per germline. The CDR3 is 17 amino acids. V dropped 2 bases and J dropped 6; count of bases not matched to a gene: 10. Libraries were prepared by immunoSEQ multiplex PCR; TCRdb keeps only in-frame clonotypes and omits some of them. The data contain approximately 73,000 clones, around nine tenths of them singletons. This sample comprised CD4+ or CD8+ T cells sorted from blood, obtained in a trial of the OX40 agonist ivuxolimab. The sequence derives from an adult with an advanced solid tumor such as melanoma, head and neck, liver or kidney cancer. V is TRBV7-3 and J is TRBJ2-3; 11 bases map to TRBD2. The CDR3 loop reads CASSLEGSSGRMDTQYF. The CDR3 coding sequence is TGTGCCAGCAGCTTAGAGGGCTCTAGCGGGAGGATGGATACGCAGTATTTT.